A single sample gave rise to the 9 T cell receptor beta chains below, sequenced in a study of tumor-infiltrating lymphocytes in oesophageal squamous cell carcinoma. From the PCR reads, TCRdb called clonotypes with MiXCR, one entry per CDR3 protein. This table has 10,000 or so distinct CDR3 sequences, over 55% appearing once. The specimen sequenced was esophageal tumor tissue. The receptors stem from a female donor with esophageal squamous cell carcinoma.

This clonotype was seen once. V gene TRBV7-2 combines with J gene TRBJ2-3; 10 bases are a match to TRBD2. The length of the CDR3 is 16 residues. The V segment lost 2 bases and the J segment 4 bases; nucleotides outside the gene matches: 6. Looked up from germline, CDR1 is SGHTA and CDR2 is FQGNSA. CDR3 amino acids: CASSLWASGSSDTQYF. The CDR3 bases are TGTGCCAGCAGCTTATGGGCTAGCGGGAGTTCAGATACGCAGTATTTT.

The chain recombines TRBV28 with TRBJ2-1; 8 nucleotides match TRBD2. After removal of 2 bases from V and 4 bases from J, the junction contained 4 bases not matched to a gene. Germline lookup yields CDR1 MDHEN and CDR2 SYDVKM. The CDR3 loop spans 15 amino acids. CDR3 sequence (DNA): TGTGCCAGCAGTTTACCAGCGGGGGATTACAATGAGCAGTTCTTC. Translating gives CASSLPAGDYNEQFF.

By proportion, this clonotype is medium-sized (0.01 to 0.1%). V is TRBV10-3 and J is TRBJ1-2; tentative D call: TRBD1 (6 bases). V lost 6 bases, J lost 7 bases, and 18 bases lay in between. Germline loops: CDR1 ENHRY, CDR2 SYGVKD. The CDR3 covers 14 residues. The CDR3, as DNA: TGTGCCATCAGCCGGACAGACCTTCTTGGTGGCTACACCTTC. Amino acids: CAISRTDLLGGYTF.

This chain joins TRBV11-2 and TRBJ2-7; TRBD2 matches at 9 bases. The germline V gene encodes CDR1 SGHAT and CDR2 FQNNGV. The J segment lost 5 bases and the V segment lost 5 bases, leaving 10 bases of the junction unmatched. The CDR3 sequence is 15 residues long. The CDR3 spells CASSNALAGAHEQYF. The DNA of the CDR3 is TGTGCCAGCAGCAACGCGTTAGCGGGAGCCCACGAGCAGTACTTC.

The chain links TRBV7-2 to TRBJ2-4; D is possibly TRBD2 (5 bases). The J call is in doubt because the DNA end fits TRBJ2-7 better. CDR3 length: 14 amino acids. The germline V gene encodes CDR1 SGHTA and CDR2 FQGNSA. CDR3 region: CASSLGPRAYEQYF. The CDR3 DNA reads TGTGCCAGCAGCTTAGGGCCGCGGGCCTACGAGCAGTACTTC.

This clonotype occurred a few times. The chain uses TRBV7-8 and TRBJ1-4; D gene uncertain. The V end lost 1 base, the J end lost 8 bases, and 11 bases lay between the germline ends. Germline V gives CDR1 SGHVS, CDR2 FQNEAQ. This CDR3 is built from 14 residues. CDR3 in DNA: TGTGCCAGCAGCTTAGGGGCGGGGTTGGAAAAACTGTTTTTT. The encoded protein is CASSLGAGLEKLFF.

Only a few counts were recorded for this clonotype. The V and J genes are TRBV7-2 and TRBJ2-7; D call uncertain. The J call may be faulty, since TRBJ2-5 better matches the DNA end. This CDR3 is 11 amino acids long. The germline V gene has CDR1 SGHTA and CDR2 FQGNSA. DNA for the CDR3: TGTGCCAGCAGCTTATCCGAGACCCAGTACTTC. The encoded protein is CASSLSETQYF.

The rearrangement links TRBV7-2 to TRBJ1-2; D possibly corresponds to TRBD1 (6 bases). This CDR3 is 14 amino acids long. Looked up from germline, CDR1 is SGHTA and CDR2 is FQGNSA. Trimming took off 6 bases at V and 2 bases at J, with 13 bases between the two ends. The CDR3 loop is CASSKSQGNYGYTF. The CDR3 nucleotides are TGTGCCAGCAGTAAATCCCAGGGGAACTATGGCTACACCTTC. The full variable domain, its missing parts supplied by reference TRBV7-2 and TRBJ1-2, is GAGVSQSPSNKVTEKGKDVELRCDPISGHTALYWYRQSLGQGLEFLIYFQGNSAPDKSGLPSDRFSAERTGGSVSTLTIQRTQQEDSAVYLCASSKSQGNYGYTFGSGTRLTVV.

The chain carries TRBV7-9 and TRBJ2-7; a weak D match, TRBD2 (6 bases). The end of the DNA aligns better with TRBJ2-1, so the J call may be wrong. Germline V lookup: CDR1 SEHNR, CDR2 FQNEAQ (reference sequence). There are 10 residues in the CDR3. CDR3 sequence reads: CATGGMGQFF. For the CDR3, the DNA is TGTGCCACCGGGGGTATGGGGCAGTTCTTC.